This TCR beta chain is from a study of blood T cell repertoires in COVID-19 (dated by TCRdb to 2020 to 2022). The study in broad terms: Samples covering the acute and convalescent phases of COVID-19 were provided by collaborators in the United States, Italy and Spain. The prospective study material was composed of cDNA or gDNA derived from T cells, B-cell-depleted T cells, or PBMCs. Subjects who had been exposed to COVID-19, were actively infected with it, or had recovered from it provided the deeply sampled blood TCRbeta repertoires that made up the dataset. The repertoires were released in a freely available public database meant as a resource for research on the immune response to SARS-CoV-2. Samples came from the ongoing ImmuneRACE study (first 160 participants) plus 1,254 subjects from 6 global collaborators. A de-identified subject ID, COVID-19 status, age in years and sex were almost always included in the sample metadata. Where available, HLA class I and class II types were taken from metadata supplied by the sample provider and were not determined by assay-based typing. What the work shows at the level of the full study, not this receptor alone: The amount of clinical and demographic metadata varied by source and participant and was provided uncurated.

The immunoSEQ Assay, a bias-controlled multiplex PCR, was used to amplify TCRbeta CDR3 regions from genomic DNA. From the authors' description of their analysis: Within the assay, amplification of reference gene primers was used to estimate how many nucleated cells each sample contained. Sequence reads were collapsed and filtered to measure the absolute abundance of every unique TCRbeta CDR3 rearrangement. Productive Simpson clonality was computed per sample as the square root of Simpson's diversity index over productive rearrangements. TCRdb took over this immuneACCESS table, retaining in-frame rearrangements with V and J assigned. Such tables are incomplete; in checked studies, under half of the missing clones stem from an unresolved V gene, and the remainder is unexplained. That table is the source of V, J and clone size, and D and trimming were worked out from the DNA. This sample lists roughly 200,000 clones; around 84% were detected once. Clones ranked in the top ten supply about 4.9% of the sample.

Collaborating institutions collected whole blood in K2EDTA tubes following their own protocols. For TCRbeta analysis, collaborators shipped samples in one of three forms: frozen whole blood, isolated PBMCs, or DNA extracted from either of those sample types. Based on the germline V gene, the CDR1 and CDR2 sequences are KGHSH and LQKENI. The trim is 4 bases for V and 2 bases for J, with a gap of 11 bases between the germline ends. The CDR3, from cysteine to phenylalanine, totals 14 residues. CDR3 DNA only is kept here, 42 bases in frame from base 1. As concerns this clone: There is no known antigen for this receptor. Per-base qualities were not stored, and no clone one base away is much larger.

The chain links TRBV18 with TRBJ2-5; a weak D assignment points to TRBD1 (6 bases agree). The source of this sequence is a woman aged 80 or over with acute or convalescent COVID-19. The material sequenced was peripheral blood. The DNA sequence is given as TGTGCCAGCTCACTCGGACAGATACAAGAGACCCAGTACTTC. Its protein reads: CASSLGQIQETQYF.